This passage covers 18 T cell receptor beta chains from one sample sequenced in a study of PD-L1 blockade in urothelial cancer. This table comes from immunoSEQ multiplex PCR, and its TCRdb copy is limited to in-frame clones, with some not included. Of 35,000 to 50,000 clones listed, roughly 80% are singletons. The material sequenced was PBMCs, taken around atezolizumab (anti-PD-L1) treatment. These receptor sequences come from a man in his 70s with urothelial cancer.

In its sample, this clone was seen once. The rearrangement joins TRBV2 to TRBJ2-7; 11 bases align to TRBD2. CDR3 size: 16 residues. Trimming at V came to 3 bases and at J to 3 bases, leaving 7 bases not matched to a gene. Germline CDR1 SNHLY, CDR2 FYNNEI. Here the CDR3 reads CASSDFSGRASYEQYF. In nucleotides, the CDR3 is TGTGCCAGCAGTGACTTTAGCGGGAGGGCCAGCTACGAGCAGTACTTC.

This clone was counted once. The J gene is TRBJ2-3, the V gene TRBV27, with D possibly TRBD2 on 6 matching bases. V lost 4 bases, J lost 3 bases, and 11 bases lay in between. The CDR3 contains 14 residues. Germline CDR1 MNHEY, CDR2 SMNVEV (reference sequence). CDR3 sequence: CASSSRGRTDTQYF. CDR3 DNA sequence: TGTGCCAGCAGTTCACGAGGGAGGACAGATACGCAGTATTTT.

V usage is TRBV19 and J usage is TRBJ2-3; D is unresolved. In germline, CDR1 is LNHDA, CDR2 SQIVND (reference sequence). V was trimmed by 10 bases and J by 1 base, leaving 12 bases between them. This CDR3 spans 13 amino acids. CDR3 DNA: TGTGCCACCACGCCACACCGCACAGATACGCAGTATTTT. Translating gives CATTPHRTDTQYF.

The genes are TRBV11-3 and TRBJ2-7; a weak D match, TRBD2 (6 bases). Trimming left V 2 bases short and J 6 bases short, with 11 bases between. The CDR3 runs 13 residues. Per germline, CDR1 SGHNT and CDR2 YENEEA. This CDR3 reads CASSLIGGREQYF. CDR3 DNA: TGTGCCAGCAGCTTAATCGGGGGTCGCGAGCAGTACTTC.

This CDR3 reads CASSQLAGDMDTGELFF. The CDR3, as DNA: TGTGCCAGCAGTCAACTAGCGGGAGATATGGACACCGGGGAGCTGTTTTTT. This chain uses TRBV28 with TRBJ2-2, with 11 bases lining up with TRBD2. The trim removed 5 bases at V and 3 bases at J, leaving 8 bases unmatched. This CDR3 comprises 17 residues. CDR1 MDHEN and CDR2 SYDVKM come from the germline V gene. Together with reference TRBV28 and TRBJ2-2, the CDR3 gives the full variable domain: DVKVTQSSRYLVKRTGEKVFLECVQDMDHENMFWYRQDPGLGLRLIYFSYDVKMKEKGDIPEGYSVSREKKERFSLILESASTNQTSMYLCASSQLAGDMDTGELFFGEGSRLTVL.

V is TRBV4-2 and J is TRBJ1-3; TRBD1 might be the D (6 bases). Trimming cost V 7 bases and J 3 bases, with 13 bases left between them. The CDR3 is 14 residues long. Germline lookup yields CDR1 LGHNA and CDR2 YNFKEQ. For the CDR3, the DNA is TGTGCCAGCACCCCTTTCAGGGGTGGAAACACCATATATTTT. Its protein is CASTPFRGGNTIYF.

The table lists this clone with a few counts. The chain carries TRBV6-1 and TRBJ1-1, with unresolved D. The germline V and J ends were trimmed by 3 bases and 2 bases, with 4 bases remaining between them. This CDR3 is 12 amino acids long. CDR1 is MNHNS, CDR2 SASEGT, per germline. CDR3 DNA sequence: TGTGCCAGCAGTGACCTCAACACTGAAGCTTTCTTT. Translation: CASSDLNTEAFF.

The chain joins TRBV9 to TRBJ2-2; a possible D gene is TRBD2 (6 bases). The germline gives CDR1 SGDLS, CDR2 YYNGEE. V was trimmed by 0 bases and J by 0 bases, leaving 12 bases between them. The CDR3 has 17 residues. This chain's CDR3 is CASSVAETSPNTGELFF. The CDR3 DNA sequence: TGTGCCAGCAGCGTAGCTGAAACTAGCCCGAACACCGGGGAGCTGTTTTTT.

V gene TRBV11-2 combines with J gene TRBJ1-1, with D possibly matching TRBD1 (6 bases). V was pared by 5 bases and J by 6 bases, with 16 bases between. CDR3 length: 14 amino acids. CDR1 and CDR2 from the germline V gene are SGHAT and FQNNGV. DNA of the CDR3: TGTGCCAGCAGCCCCCTTACAGGGACCCCTGAAGCTTTCTTT. This sequence encodes CASSPLTGTPEAFF.

The CDR3 DNA follows: TGTGCCAGCAGCACCTCAGGGGGCGCAAAACAGCCCCAGCATTTT. The encoded protein is CASSTSGGAKQPQHF. The V call is TRBV28, the J call TRBJ1-5; TRBD1 matches at 8 bases. V lost 6 bases, J lost 7 bases, and 11 bases stayed unmatched. The CDR3 runs to 15 residues. Germline V CDR1 and CDR2: MDHEN, SYDVKM.

The rearrangement uses TRBV13 and TRBJ2-5; a possible D gene is TRBD1 (5 bases). Trimming stripped 1 base from V and 4 bases from J, with 19 bases between. The CDR3 sequence is 17 residues long. Per the germline V gene, CDR1 is PRHDT and CDR2 is FYEKMQ (reference sequence). CDR3: CASSLEGLAGWGETQYF. The CDR3 bases are TGTGCCAGCAGCTTAGAAGGTTTGGCAGGGTGGGGAGAGACCCAGTACTTC.

The chain carries TRBV7-6 and TRBJ2-5; no firm D call. Trimming cost V 1 base and J 9 bases, with 6 bases left between them. Germline lookup yields CDR1 SGHVS and CDR2 FNYEAQ. The CDR3 has 11 residues. CDR3 region: CASSLGSAQYF. For the CDR3, the DNA is TGTGCCAGCAGCTTAGGTAGTGCCCAGTACTTC.

The rearrangement uses TRBV4-3 and TRBJ2-1; 8 nucleotides match TRBD2. Trimming removed 2 bases from V and 5 bases from J; junction bases left unmatched: 5. CDR3 length: 15 residues. CDR1 and CDR2 from the germline V gene are LGHNA and YSLEER. CDR3 sequence: CASSQLAGYNNEQFF. DNA of the CDR3: TGCGCCAGCAGCCAACTAGCGGGCTATAACAATGAGCAGTTCTTC.

The chain is built from TRBV7-2 and TRBJ1-1; 7 bases are shared with TRBD1. Germline V gene sequence: CDR1 SGHTA, CDR2 FQGNSA. The CDR3 covers 15 residues. V was pared by 1 base and J by 2 bases, with 4 bases of the junction left unmatched. CDR3 sequence (DNA): TGTGCCAGCAGCTTAGGGGGACAGTACAACACTGAAGCTTTCTTT. Amino acid sequence: CASSLGGQYNTEAFF. Using reference TRBV7-2 and TRBJ1-1 for the parts outside the CDR3, the full variable domain is GAGVSQSPSNKVTEKGKDVELRCDPISGHTALYWYRQSLGQGLEFLIYFQGNSAPDKSGLPSDRFSAERTGGSVSTLTIQRTQQEDSAVYLCASSLGGQYNTEAFFGQGTRLTVV.

The CDR3 sequence is CASSLRIEWDTRNQPQHF. In DNA, the CDR3 is TGTGCCAGTAGTCTCAGGATCGAGTGGGACACCCGCAATCAGCCCCAGCATTTT. V usage is TRBV19 and J usage is TRBJ1-5; maybe TRBD1 (6 bases). Trimming stripped 5 bases from V and 2 bases from J, with 22 bases between. The CDR3 spans 18 residues. CDR1 LNHDA and CDR2 SQIVND come from the germline V gene (reference sequence).

The rearrangement joins TRBV28 to TRBJ1-4, with D perhaps matching TRBD1 (5 bases). Per the germline V gene, CDR1 is MDHEN and CDR2 is SYDVKM. Trimming shortened V by 2 bases and J by 5 bases, and 6 bases separated the two germline ends. This CDR3 has 13 residues. The CDR3 DNA sequence: TGTGCCAGCAGTTTAACAGGCAATGAAAAACTGTTTTTT. Translated, it gives CASSLTGNEKLFF.

This rearrangement joins TRBV18 to TRBJ1-2, with 7 bases identical to TRBD1. J was trimmed by 5 bases and V by 5 bases; bases with no gene match: 8. The germline gives CDR1 KGHSH, CDR2 LQKENI. The CDR3 spans 14 residues. Written as DNA, the CDR3 is TGTGCCAGCTCAAGAGGACAGGAACCTTATGGCTACACCTTC. Encoded protein: CASSRGQEPYGYTF.

The chain is built from TRBV15 and TRBJ1-1; possible D gene TRBD1, 5 bases. Trimming took 0 bases from V and 9 from J, leaving 8 bases between them. The CDR3 totals 12 residues. Germline CDR1 is LNHNV and CDR2 is YYDKDF (reference sequence). CDR3 coding DNA: TGTGCCACCAGCAGAGATGCAGGGAAAGCTTTCTTT. This gives the protein CATSRDAGKAFF.